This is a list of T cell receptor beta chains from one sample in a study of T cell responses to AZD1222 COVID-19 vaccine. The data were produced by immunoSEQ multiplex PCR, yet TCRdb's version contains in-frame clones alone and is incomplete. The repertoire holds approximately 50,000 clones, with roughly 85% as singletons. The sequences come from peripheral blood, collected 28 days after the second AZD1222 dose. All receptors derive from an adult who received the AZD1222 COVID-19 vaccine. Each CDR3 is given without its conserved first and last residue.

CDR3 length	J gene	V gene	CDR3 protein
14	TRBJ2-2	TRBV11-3	ASSSLAGGNTGELF
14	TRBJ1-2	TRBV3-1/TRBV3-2	ASSLIPGPGRDGYT
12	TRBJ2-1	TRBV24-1	ATSENVGRNEQF
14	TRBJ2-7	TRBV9	ASSVGRTGRTYEQY
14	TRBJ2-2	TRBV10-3	ALTTGTDTNTGELF
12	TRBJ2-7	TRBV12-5	ASVLGPVSYEQY
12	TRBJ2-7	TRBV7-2	ASSSGAGSYEQY
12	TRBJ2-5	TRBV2	ASRGGGPRETQY
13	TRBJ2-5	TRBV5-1	ASSLLAGEQETQY
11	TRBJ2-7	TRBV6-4	ASSEGPQGVQY
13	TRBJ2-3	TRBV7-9	ASSSRDRVSDTQY
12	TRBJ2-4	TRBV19	ASSPGPSANIQY
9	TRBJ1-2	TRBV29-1	SVEEGGGYT
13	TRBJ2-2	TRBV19	ATKWGAQGPGELF
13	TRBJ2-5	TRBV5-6	ASSPGQGRLETQY
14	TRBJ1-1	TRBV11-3	ASSQRTPKGNTEAF
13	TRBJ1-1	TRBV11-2	ASSLTGGLNTEAF
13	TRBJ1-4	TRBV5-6	ASSSQDVTNEKLF
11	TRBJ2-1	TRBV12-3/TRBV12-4	ASTQGLYNEQF
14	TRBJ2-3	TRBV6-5	ASSYSTSGKADTQY
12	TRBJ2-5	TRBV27	ASSFFAGQETQY
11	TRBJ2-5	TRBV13	ASSLANQETQY
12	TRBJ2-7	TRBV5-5	ASSLVLAGGEQY
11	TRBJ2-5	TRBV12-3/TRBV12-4	ASSFTDKETQY
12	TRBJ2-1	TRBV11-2	ASSSRVGGNEQF
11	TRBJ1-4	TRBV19	ASSPGGVRKLF
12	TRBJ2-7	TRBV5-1	ASSGLAGGSEQY
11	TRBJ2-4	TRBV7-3	ASSSGQENIQY
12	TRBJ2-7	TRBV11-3	ASSNSARGNEQY
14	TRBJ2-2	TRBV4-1	ASSPPTSGNTGELF
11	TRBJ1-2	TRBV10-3	AIRQGTNYGYT
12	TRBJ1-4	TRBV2	ASTMDRANEKLF
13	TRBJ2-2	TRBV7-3	ASSLGGPGTGELF
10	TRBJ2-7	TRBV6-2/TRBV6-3	ASSRGGREQY
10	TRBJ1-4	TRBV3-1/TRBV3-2	ASSQGGRTLF
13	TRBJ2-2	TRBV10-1	ASSEGVAGTGELF
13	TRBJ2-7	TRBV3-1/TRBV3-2	ASSWMAGGAPGQY
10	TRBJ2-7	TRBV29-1	SGGPGSYEQY
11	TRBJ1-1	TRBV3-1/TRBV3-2	ASSQVLSSEAF
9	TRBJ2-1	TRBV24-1	ATGTSFEQF
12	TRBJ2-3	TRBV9	ASSVGGSTDTQY
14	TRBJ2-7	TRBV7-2	ASSLEVGVRVWEQY
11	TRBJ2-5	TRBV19	ASSIRDSQTQY
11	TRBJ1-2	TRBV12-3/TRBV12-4	ASSRDRDYGYT
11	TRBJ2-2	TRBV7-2	ASSNRNTGELF
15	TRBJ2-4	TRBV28	ASSPPRLAGAKNIQY
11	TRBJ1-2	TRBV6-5	ASSYGGDYGYT
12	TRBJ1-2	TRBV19	ASSDLDRAGGYT
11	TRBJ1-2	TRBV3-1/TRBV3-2	ASSPTGEAGYT
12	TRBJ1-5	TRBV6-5	ASIFSGGGQPQH